The 24 T cell receptor beta chains below were found in one sample sequenced in a study of cytomegalovirus exposure and HLA in healthy donors. PCR used 60 Vbeta primers and 13 Jbeta primers. Repertoires were generated with immunoSEQ multiplex PCR, while TCRdb's copy carries only in-frame clones and drops some. The profile covers over 80,000 clones, with around 80% appearing a single time and roughly 5.1% taken by the ten largest. Sequenced sample: PBMCs. The source is a man between 35 and 55 years old in good health and CMV-seropositive.

The chain couples TRBV27 to TRBJ1-2; a weak D match, TRBD1 (5 bases). Between the trimmed V and J ends, which lost 6 bases and 2 bases, there was a span of 10 bases. The CDR3 consists of 13 residues. The germline gives CDR1 MNHEY, CDR2 SMNVEV (reference sequence). Written as DNA, the CDR3 is TGTGCCAGCAGGGGGGAGGGAAACTATGGCTACACCTTC. Its translation: CASRGEGNYGYTF.

This clone has just one count. The V gene is TRBV6-5, the J gene TRBJ2-1; D gene uncertain. Looked up from germline, CDR1 is MNHEY and CDR2 is SVGAGI. V lost 2 bases and J 3 bases, leaving 14 bases between the germline ends. The CDR3 has 16 amino acids. The CDR3 sequence is CASSYLSATLYNEQFF. CDR3 nucleotide sequence: TGTGCCAGCAGTTACCTCAGCGCCACTCTCTACAATGAGCAGTTCTTC.

The chain recombines TRBV28 with TRBJ1-4, with D possibly matching TRBD1 (5 bases). The CDR3 spans 16 residues. The V end was cut by 7 bases, the J end by 4 bases, with 19 bases between. CDR1 MDHEN and CDR2 SYDVKM come from the germline V gene. CDR3 nucleotides: TGTGCCAGCACCCCCGGGGGACCCAGAGGTAATGAAAAACTGTTTTTT. Encoded protein: CASTPGGPRGNEKLFF.

The J gene is TRBJ1-2, the V gene TRBV2; unclear D gene. V lost 7 bases and J 5 bases, leaving 14 bases between the germline ends. This CDR3 is built from 13 residues. Germline assignment: CDR1 SNHLY and CDR2 FYNNEI. The CDR3 loop is CASTLGLNYGYTF. The CDR3 DNA follows: TGTGCCAGCACTCTCGGACTTAATTATGGCTACACCTTC.

This chain links TRBV5-1 with TRBJ1-2; tentative D call: TRBD1 (5 bases). CDR3 length equals 11 residues. Germline-derived CDR1 and CDR2 are SGHRS and YFSETQ. Trimming stripped 4 bases from V and 6 bases from J, with 7 bases between. The CDR3 DNA sequence: TGCGCCAGCAGCAAAGGGGATGGCTACACCTTC. Its translation: CASSKGDGYTF. Full variable domain (rest looked up from reference TRBV5-1 and TRBJ1-2): KAGVTQTPRYLIKTRGQQVTLSCSPISGHRSVSWYQQTPGQGLQFLFEYFSETQRNKGNFPGRFSGRQFSNSRSEMNVSTLELGDSALYLCASSKGDGYTFGSGTRLTVV.

This clone was observed a few times. This sequence joins TRBV29-1 and TRBJ2-1; TRBD2 matches 10 bases. The CDR3 runs to 13 residues. V shed 6 bases and J 6 bases; nucleotides not matched to a gene: 5. Per the germline V gene, CDR1 is SQVTM and CDR2 is ANQGSEA. The chain's CDR3 is CSVLAGDPNEQFF. The CDR3 DNA sequence: TGCAGCGTCCTAGCGGGGGACCCCAATGAGCAGTTCTTC.

The V call is TRBV27, the J call TRBJ1-5, with D unresolved. This CDR3 contains 18 residues. Germline values: CDR1 MNHEY, CDR2 SMNVEV (reference sequence). Between the trimmed V and J ends, which lost 5 bases and 0 bases, there was a span of 20 bases. CDR3 DNA sequence: TGTGCCAGCAGTCCGGAGACTCCCTCCCCCTATAGCAATCAGCCCCAGCATTTT. Translated, it gives CASSPETPSPYSNQPQHF.

The rearrangement joins TRBV28 to TRBJ2-3; 9 nucleotides align to TRBD1. The germline CDR1 and CDR2 sequences are MDHEN and SYDVKM. This CDR3 contains 15 residues. J was trimmed by 3 bases and V by 5 bases; bases with no gene match: 6. The CDR3 coding sequence is TGTGCCAGCAGTCCATACAGGGGGCGGACAGATACGCAGTATTTT. The encoded protein is CASSPYRGRTDTQYF. The variable domain in full, completed from reference TRBV28 and TRBJ2-3, reads DVKVTQSSRYLVKRTGEKVFLECVQDMDHENMFWYRQDPGLGLRLIYFSYDVKMKEKGDIPEGYSVSREKKERFSLILESASTNQTSMYLCASSPYRGRTDTQYFGPGTRLTVL.

This clone was detected only a few times. The rearrangement joins TRBV7-9 to TRBJ1-1; 7 positions agree with TRBD1. This CDR3 is 15 amino acids long. Germline V CDR1 and CDR2: SEHNR, FQNEAQ (reference sequence). V shed 1 base, J shed 1 base, and the junction held 3 bases outside the gene matches. This CDR3 reads CASSLDGDRNTEAFF. In DNA form, the CDR3 reads TGTGCCAGCAGCTTAGATGGGGACAGGAACACTGAAGCTTTCTTT.

This chain links TRBV29-1 with TRBJ1-1; TRBD1 is a possible D gene (5 bases). From germline, CDR1 is SQVTM and CDR2 ANQGSEA. The CDR3 covers 11 residues. V lost 5 bases to trimming and J lost 8 bases, with 12 bases between them. CDR3 amino acids: CSVKGLGEAFF. The DNA for the CDR3 is TGCAGCGTTAAGGGGCTGGGCGAAGCTTTCTTT.

The V call is TRBV12-5, the J call TRBJ2-3; possible D gene TRBD1, 6 bases. V lost 5 bases to trimming and J lost 2 bases, with 11 bases between them. Germline CDR1 is LGHNT and CDR2 is FRNRAP. CDR3 length: 14 amino acids. In DNA form, the CDR3 reads TGTGCTAGTGGTCAGGGGAAACCCACAGATACGCAGTATTTT. Encoded protein: CASGQGKPTDTQYF.

The chain employs TRBV11-2 and TRBJ2-7; 8 nucleotides align to TRBD1. CDR1 and CDR2 (germline): SGHAT, FQNNGV. Unmatched junction bases numbered 3, after V lost 7 bases and J lost 1 base. The CDR3 runs 13 residues. In DNA form, the CDR3 reads TGTGCCAGCACCAGGACAGGGTCCTACGAGCAGTACTTC. It translates to CASTRTGSYEQYF.

V and J are TRBV5-4 and TRBJ1-2; 9 bases align to TRBD1. CDR1 and CDR2 (germline): SGHNT, YYREEE (reference sequence). V dropped 4 bases and J dropped 2; count of bases not matched to a gene: 6. This CDR3 region has 15 residues. Here the CDR3 DNA reads TGTGCCAGCAGCCCCGGACAGGGGAGGAACTATGGCTACACCTTC. Translation gives CASSPGQGRNYGYTF.

The J gene is TRBJ2-3, the V gene TRBV5-4, with 7 bases lining up with TRBD2. V lost 4 bases to trimming and J lost 2 bases; unmatched junction nucleotides: 4. From germline, CDR1 is SGHNT and CDR2 YYREEE (reference sequence). The CDR3 contains 14 residues. The CDR3 coding sequence is TGTGCCAGCAGCCGACGGGACTACACAGATACGCAGTATTTT. Protein product: CASSRRDYTDTQYF.

The J gene is TRBJ2-7, the V gene TRBV10-1; 7 bases match TRBD1. Germline lookup yields CDR1 WNHNN and CDR2 SYGVQD (reference sequence). This CDR3 contains 13 residues. V was pared by 3 bases and J by 3 bases, with 2 bases of the junction left unmatched. The CDR3 protein is CASSDHRGYEQYF. The CDR3 DNA sequence: TGCGCCAGCAGTGATCACAGGGGCTACGAGCAGTACTTC.

The chain carries TRBV4-1 and TRBJ1-4; 10 bases match TRBD1. After removal of 1 base from V and 7 bases from J, the junction contained 3 bases not matched to a gene. This CDR3 comprises 15 residues. Germline CDR1 and CDR2: MGHRA and YSYEKL. CDR3 in DNA: TGCGCCAGCAGCCAAGTAGGGACAGGGGCTGAAAAACTGTTTTTT. Translating gives CASSQVGTGAEKLFF.

This clone was counted between two and nine times. This chain connects TRBV5-1 to TRBJ1-3; TRBD1 is a possible D gene (6 bases). The CDR3 loop spans 16 amino acids. V lost 4 bases and J 4 bases, leaving 18 bases between the germline ends. Germline V gives CDR1 SGHRS, CDR2 YFSETQ. The CDR3 spells CASSGSGANAGNTIYF. DNA of the CDR3: TGCGCCAGCAGCGGATCAGGGGCCAATGCAGGAAACACCATATATTTT.

This clone was seen just once. J is TRBJ1-5 and V is TRBV5-4; D remains unclear. The CDR3 runs 13 residues. Per the germline V gene, CDR1 is SGHNT and CDR2 is YYREEE (reference sequence). Deletions cut 0 bases from V and 4 bases from J, with 5 bases between. Here the CDR3 reads CASSLAGNQPQHF. The CDR3 DNA follows: TGTGCCAGCAGCTTGGCAGGTAATCAGCCCCAGCATTTT.

This chain links TRBV2 with TRBJ1-3; 10 bases match TRBD1. The CDR3 consists of 15 residues. The germline V gene has CDR1 SNHLY and CDR2 FYNNEI. Trimming at V came to 7 bases and at J to 3 bases, leaving 6 bases not matched to a gene. The CDR3 loop reads CASMTGGNLGNTIYF. The CDR3 nucleotides read TGTGCCAGCATGACAGGGGGCAACCTTGGAAACACCATATATTTT. The complete variable domain, with remaining parts taken from reference TRBV2 and TRBJ1-3, reads EPEVTQTPSHQVTQMGQEVILRCVPISNHLYFYWYRQILGQKVEFLVSFYNNEISEKSEIFDDQFSVERPDGSNFTLKIRSTKLEDSAMYFCASMTGGNLGNTIYFGEGSWLTVV.

The chain carries TRBV10-3 and TRBJ2-1, with 9 bases aligning to TRBD1. Trimming removed 5 bases from V and 3 bases from J; junction bases left unmatched: 8. Germline V lookup: CDR1 ENHRY, CDR2 SYGVKD. The CDR3 covers 16 residues. The CDR3 loop reads CAISQRTGVVYNEQFF. CDR3 bases: TGTGCCATCAGTCAACGGACAGGGGTGGTCTACAATGAGCAGTTCTTC.

The rearrangement uses TRBV10-3 and TRBJ2-1, with 13 bases matching TRBD2. Germline V gene sequence: CDR1 ENHRY, CDR2 SYGVKD. The J segment lost 7 bases and the V segment lost 7 bases, leaving 7 bases of the junction unmatched. The CDR3 contains 15 residues. The CDR3 nucleotides read TGTGCCATCAAGAGGGGGACTAGCGGGGAGAATGAGCAGTTCTTC. Its translation: CAIKRGTSGENEQFF.

This rearrangement joins TRBV5-1 to TRBJ2-2; 8 bases agree with TRBD2. Germline V gene data show CDR1 as SGHRS and CDR2 as YFSETQ. The CDR3 consists of 14 residues. With 5 bases clipped from V and 5 bases from J, the junction kept 5 bases outside the gene matches. CDR3 loop: CASRAGVGTGELFF. DNA of the CDR3: TGCGCCAGCAGAGCGGGAGTCGGGACCGGGGAGCTGTTTTTT.

The table lists this clone with a few counts. This chain joins TRBV7-8 and TRBJ1-4; D is perhaps TRBD1 (6 bases). CDR1 and CDR2 (germline): SGHVS, FQNEAQ. The CDR3 has 14 amino acids. The V end was cut by 1 base, the J end by 5 bases, with 8 bases between. In DNA form, the CDR3 reads TGTGCCAGCAGCTTAGGGACAGCGAATGAAAAACTGTTTTTT. Protein product: CASSLGTANEKLFF.

The J gene is TRBJ2-7, the V gene TRBV18, with unresolved D. Germline V lookup: CDR1 KGHSH, CDR2 LQKENI. V was clipped by 11 bases and J by 0 bases, with 8 bases between them. The CDR3 runs 11 residues. The CDR3 DNA reads TGTGCCTCCTCTAGCTCCTACGAGCAGTACTTC. Translating gives CASSSSYEQYF.